This T cell receptor (beta chain) emerged from a study of T cells in Graves' hyperthyroidism and ophthalmopathy. Overall study results and limits: Expanded thyroid clonotypes (above 0.001) were mostly also found in blood.

The CDR3 sequence is 15 residues long. The V gene's germline CDR1 is MGHRA and CDR2 YSYEKL. A note on this clonotype: Its target is unknown. A read error may account for a junction end that differs from germline.

Researchers amplified the TCR beta CDR3 regions from RNA transcripts. RT-PCR in the first round (using the HTBI primer set) targeted the TCR CDR3. A single record per CDR3 protein comes from TCRdb applying MiXCR to the multiplex PCR reads. The data hold approximately 530,000 distinct CDR3 sequences, with over 15% observed a single time. The diagnoses drew upon clinical symptoms, serum thyroxine and TRAb, thyroid ultrasound and orbital computed tomography. This receptor was obtained from a woman in her late teens or twenties with Graves' hyperthyroidism. The chain is built from TRBV4-1 and TRBJ1-3; perhaps TRBD1 as D (5 bases). The sample was blood. CDR3 protein: CASSPLQGPGNTTYF. The CDR3 DNA follows: TGCGCCAGCAGCCCCTTGCAGGGCCCTGGAAACACCACATATTTT.